Below are 12 T cell receptor beta chains sequenced from a single sample in a study of OX40 agonist ivuxolimab in advanced cancers. The method was immunoSEQ multiplex PCR; TCRdb's version includes in-frame clones alone and lacks a portion of them. The sample lists about 53,000 clones, 82% occurring once. The material sequenced was CD4+ or CD8+ T cells sorted from blood, taken in a trial of the OX40 agonist ivuxolimab. Every receptor here comes from an adult with an advanced solid tumor such as melanoma, head and neck, liver or kidney cancer.

V usage is TRBV4-1 and J usage is TRBJ2-1; 8 bases agree with TRBD2. The length of the CDR3 is 19 residues. Unmatched junction bases numbered 11, after V lost 1 base and J lost 0 bases. CDR1 is MGHRA, CDR2 YSYEKL, per germline. The DNA for the CDR3 is TGCGCCAGCAGCCAAGTCGCGCTAGCGGGCACTTCCTCCTACAATGAGCAGTTCTTC. It is translated as CASSQVALAGTSSYNEQFF.

The V and J genes are TRBV11-3 and TRBJ2-7, with TRBD2 matching over 7 bases. V was pared by 5 bases and J by 1 base, with 8 bases of the junction left unmatched. This CDR3 comprises 15 residues. Germline loops: CDR1 SGHNT, CDR2 YENEEA. CDR3 nucleotides: TGTGCCAGCAGCGGCCGAGCTAGCGGATCCTACGAGCAGTACTTC. It yields the protein CASSGRASGSYEQYF. The variable domain in full, completed from reference TRBV11-3 and TRBJ2-7, reads EAGVVQSPRYKIIEKKQPVAFWCNPISGHNTLYWYLQNLGQGPELLIRYENEEAVDDSQLPKDRFSAERLKGVDSTLKIQPAELGDSAVYLCASSGRASGSYEQYFGPGTRLTVT.

This chain links TRBV9 with TRBJ2-7; 9 nucleotides match TRBD2. The germline CDR1 and CDR2 sequences are SGDLS and YYNGEE. The CDR3 length is 15 residues. Trimming took 4 bases from V and 2 from J; bases not matched to a gene: 7. The CDR3 DNA reads as TGTGCCAGCAGCCCCTTAGCGGGAGCTACCTACGAGCAGTACTTC. This encodes CASSPLAGATYEQYF.

This clone was seen once. The J gene is TRBJ1-6, the V gene TRBV30, with a possible D match to TRBD1 (6 bases). Germline CDR1 GTSNPN, CDR2 SVGIG (reference sequence). CDR3 size: 14 residues. V lost 0 bases and J lost 7, with 10 bases in between. In nucleotides, the CDR3 is TGTGCCTGGAGTGTAGCCGGGGGCAATTCACCCCTCCACTTT. Translating gives CAWSVAGGNSPLHF.

The V and J genes are TRBV13 and TRBJ2-7; 7 nucleotides line up with TRBD1. Per germline, CDR1 PRHDT and CDR2 FYEKMQ (reference sequence). The CDR3 sequence is 15 residues long. The junction had 7 bases not matched to a gene; V was cut back by 0 bases and J by 5 bases. The CDR3 loop is CASSLGQGTADEQYF. CDR3 nucleotides: TGTGCCAGCAGCTTAGGACAGGGGACGGCCGACGAGCAGTACTTC. Looking up the rest from reference TRBV13 and TRBJ2-7 gives the full variable domain: AAGVIQSPRHLIKEKRETATLKCYPIPRHDTVYWYQQGPGQDPQFLISFYEKMQSDKGSIPDRFSAQQFSDYHSELNMSSLELGDSALYFCASSLGQGTADEQYFGPGTRLTVT.

V is TRBV5-4 and J is TRBJ1-4; possible D gene TRBD1, 6 bases. The CDR3 runs 14 residues. V was clipped by 2 bases and J by 8 bases, with 13 bases between them. Germline CDR1 reads SGHNT; CDR2 reads YYREEE (reference sequence). The DNA for the CDR3 is TGTGCCAGCAGCTTCGGAGGGGGAGGCGAAAAACTGTTTTTT. It yields the protein CASSFGGGGEKLFF.

The CDR3 protein is CASSIRQGGEKLFF. DNA for the CDR3: TGTGCCAGCAGTATCCGACAGGGAGGTGAAAAACTGTTTTTT. V gene TRBV27 combines with J gene TRBJ1-4, with TRBD1 matching 7 bases. Looked up from germline, CDR1 is MNHEY and CDR2 is SMNVEV (reference sequence). This CDR3 has 14 amino acids. Unmatched junction bases numbered 7, after V lost 5 bases and J lost 7 bases. The entire variable domain, with the rest obtained from reference TRBV27 and TRBJ1-4, is as follows: EAQVTQNPRYLITVTGKKLTVTCSQNMNHEYMSWYRQDPGLGLRQIYYSMNVEVTDKGDVPEGYKVSRKEKRNFPLILESPSPNQTSLYFCASSIRQGGEKLFFGSGTQLSVL.

This clone was observed a few times. This sequence joins TRBV2 and TRBJ1-2, with D unresolved. Deletions cut 4 bases from V and 8 bases from J, with 14 bases between. Germline values: CDR1 SNHLY, CDR2 FYNNEI. The CDR3 runs 13 residues. The CDR3 spells CASSVEVHRGYTF. The DNA of the CDR3 is TGTGCCAGCAGTGTTGAGGTTCATCGGGGCTACACCTTC.

This chain joins TRBV4-2 and TRBJ2-5; D is uncertain. With the DNA end fitting TRBJ2-7 better, the J assignment may be wrong. Germline V gives CDR1 LGHNA, CDR2 YNFKEQ. The CDR3 is 15 amino acids. The CDR3: CASSQALLDSYEQYF. The DNA of the CDR3 is TGTGCCAGCAGCCAAGCGCTATTGGATTCCTACGAGCAGTACTTC.

The V and J genes are TRBV9 and TRBJ2-3; 7 bases are a match to TRBD2. Trimming took 7 bases from V and 5 from J; bases not matched to a gene: 10. CDR3 length: 14 residues. CDR1 SGDLS and CDR2 YYNGEE come from the germline V gene. The CDR3 protein is CASGPSGRGDTQYF. CDR3 sequence (DNA): TGTGCCAGCGGACCTAGCGGTCGAGGAGATACGCAGTATTTT.

The chain couples TRBV11-2 to TRBJ2-7; perhaps D is TRBD1 or TRBD2 (6 bases each). Germline-derived CDR1 and CDR2 are SGHAT and FQNNGV. V was pared by 7 bases and J by 6 bases, with 13 bases between. The CDR3 consists of 12 residues. CDR3 sequence reads: CASKGGSGEQYF. CDR3 nucleotides: TGTGCCAGCAAGGGGGGATCGGGCGAGCAGTACTTC.

The chain combines TRBV5-6 with TRBJ2-3, with a tentative D call TRBD2 (6 bases). This CDR3 comprises 17 residues. V lost 1 base and J 3 bases, leaving 18 bases between the germline ends. Germline V lookup: CDR1 SGHDT, CDR2 YYEEEE. CDR3 residues: CASSLLGGGIFTDTQYF. The CDR3 DNA is TGTGCCAGCAGCTTGCTCGGCGGAGGGATATTTACAGATACGCAGTATTTT.